The sequence of this T cell receptor beta chain was determined in a study of early T cells in non-severe SARS-CoV-2 infection. Looking at the study overall: It was bulk RNA from unsorted whole blood that was sequenced, and the chains were unpaired.

Study-level findings and limits: Private and CD4 specificities were missed by VDJdb matching, skewed to anti-spike CD8.

Unique molecular identifiers were added to individual cDNA molecules. TCRdb redid the calling of the 5' RACE reads with MiXCR, one entry per CDR3 protein. This table holds 84,000 or so distinct CDR3 sequences, 9.5% to 13% found once. The CDR3 is made up of 14 amino acids. With 3 bases clipped from V and 4 bases from J, the junction kept 6 bases outside the gene matches. The germline CDR1 and CDR2 sequences are MNHNS and SASEGT. In this sample, this clonotype turned up a few times. Its specificity is unknown. The TCR originated in an adult who was a healthcare worker with PCR-confirmed SARS-CoV-2 infection or an uninfected control (not recorded which). The source material was whole blood. The chain employs TRBV6-1 and TRBJ2-7; 7 bases align to TRBD1. The DNA of the CDR3 is TGTGCCAGCAGTGAGCCAGGGGGTGAATACGAGCAGTACTTC. Translated, it gives CASSEPGGEYEQYF.